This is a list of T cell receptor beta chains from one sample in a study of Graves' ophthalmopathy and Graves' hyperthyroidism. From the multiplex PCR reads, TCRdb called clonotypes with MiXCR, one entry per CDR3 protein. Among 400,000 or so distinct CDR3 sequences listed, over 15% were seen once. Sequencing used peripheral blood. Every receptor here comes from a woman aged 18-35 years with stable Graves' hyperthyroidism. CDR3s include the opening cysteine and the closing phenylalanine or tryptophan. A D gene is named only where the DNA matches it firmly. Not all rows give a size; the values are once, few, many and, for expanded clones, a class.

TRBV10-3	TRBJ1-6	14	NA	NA	CAISESIHNSPLHF	TGTGCCATCAGTGAGTCTATCCATAATTCACCCCTCCACTTT
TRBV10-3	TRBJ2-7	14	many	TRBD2	CAISGTSGGYEQYF	TGTGCCATCAGTGGGACTAGCGGGGGTTACGAGCAGTACTTC
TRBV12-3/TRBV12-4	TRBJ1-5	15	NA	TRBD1	CASSSGQGPPQPQHF	TGTGCCAGCAGTAGTGGACAGGGACCCCCTCAGCCCCAGCATTTT
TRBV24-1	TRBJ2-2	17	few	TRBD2	CATSARGLAGNTGELFF	TGTGCCACCAGCGCTAGGGGACTAGCGGGGAACACCGGGGAGCTGTTTTTT
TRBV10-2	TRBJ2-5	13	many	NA	CASSEGRSATQYF	TGCGCCAGCAGTGAAGGGAGATCAGCGACCCAGTACTTC
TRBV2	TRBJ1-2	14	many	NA	CASSEAPVNYGYTF	TGTGCCAGCAGTGAAGCGCCGGTGAACTATGGCTACACCTTC
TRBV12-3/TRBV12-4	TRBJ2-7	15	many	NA	CASSFYGTSSYEQYF	TGTGCCAGCAGTTTTTACGGGACCAGCTCCTACGAGCAGTACTTC
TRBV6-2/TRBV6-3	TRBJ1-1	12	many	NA	CASSKQDTEAFF	TGTGCCAGCAGTAAACAGGACACTGAAGCTTTCTTT
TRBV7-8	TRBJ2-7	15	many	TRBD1	CASSPQTGGLYEQYF	TGTGCCAGCAGCCCCCAGACAGGGGGCCTGTACGAGCAGTACTTC
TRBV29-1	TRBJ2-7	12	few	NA	CSVKTGPYEQYF	TGCAGCGTTAAGACAGGCCCCTACGAGCAGTACTTC
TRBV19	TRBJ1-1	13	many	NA	CASSIIPNTEAFF	TGTGCCAGTAGTATCATCCCGAACACTGAAGCTTTCTTT
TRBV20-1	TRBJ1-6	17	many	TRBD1	CSARVETGGRSNSPLHF	TGCAGTGCTAGGGTAGAGACAGGGGGTCGGTCTAATTCACCCCTCCACTTT
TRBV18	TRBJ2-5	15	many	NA	CASSPPGRIQETQYF	TGTGCCAGCTCACCGCCGGGACGGATACAAGAGACCCAGTACTTC
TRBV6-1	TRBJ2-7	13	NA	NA	CASTVGTRYEQYF	TGTGCCAGCACAGTGGGGACCCGGTACGAGCAGTACTTC
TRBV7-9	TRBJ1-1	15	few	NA	CASSLALGPNTEAFF	TGTGCCAGCAGCTTAGCGTTGGGGCCGAACACTGAAGCTTTCTTT
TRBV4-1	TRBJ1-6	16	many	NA	CASSQPGVMQNSPLHF	TGCGCCAGCAGCCAGCCGGGCGTTATGCAGAATTCACCCCTCCACTTT
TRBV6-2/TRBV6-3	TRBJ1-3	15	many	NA	CASSYGARSGNTIYF	TGTGCCAGCAGTTACGGGGCCCGCTCTGGAAACACCATATATTTT
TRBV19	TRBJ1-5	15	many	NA	CASSISTESLWPQHF	TGTGCCAGTAGTATCTCCACGGAGAGTTTGTGGCCCCAGCATTTT
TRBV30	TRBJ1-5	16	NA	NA	CAWSRTGTGGNQPQHF	TGTGCCTGGAGCCGAACCGGGACTGGAGGGAATCAGCCCCAGCATTTT
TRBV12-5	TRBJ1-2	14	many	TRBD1	CASGPGDSYYGYTF	TGTGCTAGTGGTCCGGGGGACAGTTACTATGGCTACACCTTC
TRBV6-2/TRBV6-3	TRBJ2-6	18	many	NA	CASSSTGFHRPGANVLTF	TGTGCCAGCAGCTCCACAGGGTTTCATAGGCCTGGGGCCAACGTCCTGACTTTC
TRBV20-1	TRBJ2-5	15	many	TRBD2	CSARRPSGPVETQYF	TGCAGTGCTCGTAGACCTAGCGGACCTGTTGAGACCCAGTACTTC
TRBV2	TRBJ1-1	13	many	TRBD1	CASNLIQGTEAFF	TGTGCCAGCAACCTTATACAGGGGACGGAAGCTTTCTTT
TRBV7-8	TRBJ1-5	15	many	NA	CASSEGDNSNQPQHF	TGTGCCAGCAGCGAAGGGGATAATAGCAATCAGCCCCAGCATTTT
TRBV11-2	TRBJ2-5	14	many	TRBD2	CASSPWGGKETQYF	TGTGCCAGCAGCCCCTGGGGGGGAAAAGAGACCCAGTACTTC
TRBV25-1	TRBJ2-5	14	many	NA	CASSDPVRGETQYF	TGTGCCAGCAGTGACCCCGTACGGGGAGAGACCCAGTACTTC
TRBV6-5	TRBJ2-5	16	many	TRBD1	CASSSTDRGKKETQYF	TGTGCCAGCAGTTCAACCGACAGGGGGAAGAAAGAGACCCAGTACTTC
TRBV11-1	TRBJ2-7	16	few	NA	CASSSPSMDVAHEQYF	TGTGCCAGCAGCTCGCCTTCTATGGACGTGGCCCACGAGCAGTACTTC
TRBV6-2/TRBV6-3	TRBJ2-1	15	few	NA	CASSSYPLVNNEQFF	TGTGCCAGCAGTTCCTACCCCCTCGTTAACAATGAGCAGTTCTTC
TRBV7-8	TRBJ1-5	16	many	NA	CASSLAVGVEGQPQHF	TGTGCCAGCAGCTTAGCGGTAGGGGTCGAGGGTCAGCCCCAGCATTTT
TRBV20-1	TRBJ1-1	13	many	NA	CSARGDRVFEAFF	TGCAGTGCTCGCGGAGACAGAGTTTTTGAAGCTTTCTTT
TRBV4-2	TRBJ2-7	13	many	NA	CASSQALYGEQYF	TGTGCCAGCAGCCAGGCCCTCTACGGCGAGCAGTACTTC
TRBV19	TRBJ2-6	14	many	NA	CASRRGSGANVLTF	TGTGCCAGCCGAAGGGGCTCTGGGGCCAACGTCCTGACTTTC
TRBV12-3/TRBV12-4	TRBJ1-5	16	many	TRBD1	CASSSTDRDSNQPQHF	TGTGCCAGCAGTTCAACCGACAGGGATAGCAATCAGCCCCAGCATTTT
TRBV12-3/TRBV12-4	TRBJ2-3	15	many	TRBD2	CASSFRLAVADTQYF	TGTGCCAGCAGTTTCAGACTAGCGGTGGCAGATACGCAGTATTTT
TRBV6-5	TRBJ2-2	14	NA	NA	CASSYNLGTGELFF	TGTGCCAGCAGTTATAATCTGGGGACCGGGGAGCTGTTTTTT
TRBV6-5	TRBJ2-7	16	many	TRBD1	CASSFDRGPSSYEQYF	TGTGCCAGCAGTTTCGACAGGGGACCGAGCTCCTACGAGCAGTACTTC
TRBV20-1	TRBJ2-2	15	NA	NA	CSVRGWGAATGELFF	TGCAGTGTTCGGGGGTGGGGGGCCGCCACCGGGGAGCTGTTTTTT
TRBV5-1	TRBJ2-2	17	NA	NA	CASSLVFGGPNTGELFF	TGCGCCAGCAGCTTGGTTTTCGGGGGCCCGAACACCGGGGAGCTGTTTTTT
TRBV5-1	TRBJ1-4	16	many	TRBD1	CASSLGSDRVGEKLFF	TGCGCCAGCAGCTTGGGGTCGGACAGGGTTGGGGAAAAACTGTTTTTT
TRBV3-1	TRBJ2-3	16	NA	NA	CASSQEVSGRTDTQYF	TGTGCCAGCAGCCAAGAAGTATCCGGACGCACAGATACGCAGTATTTT
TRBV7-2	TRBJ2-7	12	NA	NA	CASSVGPDEQYF	TGTGCCAGCAGCGTAGGCCCCGACGAGCAGTACTTC
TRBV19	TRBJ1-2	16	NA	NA	CASTQFRDTINYGYTF	TGTGCCAGTACCCAATTCCGGGACACGATCAACTATGGCTACACCTTC
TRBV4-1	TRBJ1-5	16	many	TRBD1	CASSQGSQRGQQPQHF	TGCGCCAGCAGCCAAGGGTCACAGAGGGGGCAGCAGCCCCAGCATTTT
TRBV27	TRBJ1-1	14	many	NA	CASSYDSRNTEAFF	TGTGCCAGCAGTTACGACAGTCGGAACACTGAAGCTTTCTTT
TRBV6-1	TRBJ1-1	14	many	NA	CASSELQKYAEAFF	TGTGCCAGCAGTGAGTTACAGAAGTACGCTGAAGCTTTCTTT
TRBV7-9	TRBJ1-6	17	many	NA	CASSLGPAGPKVRPLHF	TGTGCCAGCAGCTTAGGGCCGGCGGGACCGAAGGTTAGACCCCTCCACTTT
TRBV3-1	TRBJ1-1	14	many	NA	CASSHPKEGTEAFF	TGTGCCAGCAGCCATCCAAAGGAGGGGACTGAAGCTTTCTTT